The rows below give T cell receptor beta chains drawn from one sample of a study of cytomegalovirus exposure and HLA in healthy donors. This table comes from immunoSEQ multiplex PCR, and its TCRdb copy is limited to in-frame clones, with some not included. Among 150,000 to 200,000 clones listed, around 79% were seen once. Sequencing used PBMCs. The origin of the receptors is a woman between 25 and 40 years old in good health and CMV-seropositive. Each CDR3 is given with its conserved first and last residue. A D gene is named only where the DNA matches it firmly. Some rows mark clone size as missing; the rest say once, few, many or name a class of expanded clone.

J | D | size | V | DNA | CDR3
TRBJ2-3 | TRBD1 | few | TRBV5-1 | TGCGCCAGCCTGCGAGGACAGGGGGTCACAGATACGCAGTATTTT | CASLRGQGVTDTQYF
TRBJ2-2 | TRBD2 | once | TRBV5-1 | TGCGCCAGCTCCCGCCGGGAGGACTACCTGGTGCTGTTTTTT | CASSRREDYLVLFF
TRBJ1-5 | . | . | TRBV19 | TGTGCCAGTAGTCGCTCCGCAGGGGATCAGCCCCAGCATTTT | CASSRSAGDQPQHF
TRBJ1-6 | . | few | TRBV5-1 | TGCGCCTCAAGGCAGGGAGGGTATCGTACTTCACCCCTCCACTTT | CASRQGGYRTSPLHF
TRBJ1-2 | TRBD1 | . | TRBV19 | TGTGCCAGTAGTACCCGGGACAGTCCTAACTATGGCTACACCTTC | CASSTRDSPNYGYTF
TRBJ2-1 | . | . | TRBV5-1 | TGCGCCAGCAGCAGAACCAGCGATGAGCAGTTCTTC | CASSRTSDEQFF
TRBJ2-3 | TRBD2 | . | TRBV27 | TGTGCCAGCGGGAGCGGGAGGGCCCCAGATACGCAGTATTTT | CASGSGRAPDTQYF
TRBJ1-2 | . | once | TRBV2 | TGTGCCAGCAACAGTAACTATGGCTACACCTTC | CASNSNYGYTF
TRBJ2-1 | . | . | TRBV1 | TGCACCAGCAGCCAACTTCCACTAGCGGGAGCCTACAATGAGCAGTTCTTC | CTSSQLPLAGAYNEQFF
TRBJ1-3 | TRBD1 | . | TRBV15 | TGTGCCACCAGCGCACAATTGACAGGGATTGGAAACACCATATATTTT | CATSAQLTGIGNTIYF
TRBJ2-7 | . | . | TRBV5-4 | TGTGCCAGCAGCTTGGAACAGGCTCTCTACGAGCAGTACTTC | CASSLEQALYEQYF
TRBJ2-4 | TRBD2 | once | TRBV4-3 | TGCGCCAGCAGCCAAGACGGGTGGGGGCGGGGGGCTACACTAGCCAAAAACATTCAGTACTTC | CASSQDGWGRGATLAKNIQYF
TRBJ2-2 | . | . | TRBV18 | TGTGCCAGCTCACGGCGGGCAGGGGAGAGCACCGGGGAGCTGTTTTTT | CASSRRAGESTGELFF
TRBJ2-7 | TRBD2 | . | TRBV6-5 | TGTGCCAGCTTTAGCGGGAGCTCCTACGAGCAGTACTTC | CASFSGSSYEQYF
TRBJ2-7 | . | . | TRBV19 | TGTGCCAGTAGTCCCGGACACCTCTACGAGCAGTACTTC | CASSPGHLYEQYF
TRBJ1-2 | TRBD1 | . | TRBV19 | TGTGCCAGTAGTATGGGACAGGGGATTTCCTATGGCTACACCTTC | CASSMGQGISYGYTF
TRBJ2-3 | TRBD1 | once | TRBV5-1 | TGCGCCAGCAGCTTGGAAGGACAGGGAGATGCAGATACGCAGTATTTT | CASSLEGQGDADTQYF
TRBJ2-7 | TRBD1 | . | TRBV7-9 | TGTGCCAGCAGCTTAGCGGATAGGGGGCGCCGCGAGCAGTACTTC | CASSLADRGRREQYF